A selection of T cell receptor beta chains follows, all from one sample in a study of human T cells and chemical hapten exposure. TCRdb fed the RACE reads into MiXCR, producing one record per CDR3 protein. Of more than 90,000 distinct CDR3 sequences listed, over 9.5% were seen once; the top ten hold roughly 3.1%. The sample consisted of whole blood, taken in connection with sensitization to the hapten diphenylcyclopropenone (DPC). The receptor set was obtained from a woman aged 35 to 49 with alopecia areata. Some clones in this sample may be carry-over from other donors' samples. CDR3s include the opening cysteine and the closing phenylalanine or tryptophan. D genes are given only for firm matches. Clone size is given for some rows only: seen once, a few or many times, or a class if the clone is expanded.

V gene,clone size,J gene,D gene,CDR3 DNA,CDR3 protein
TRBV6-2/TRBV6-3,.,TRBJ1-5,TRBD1,TGTGCCAGCAGTCCTGGACAGGGGGCAAATCAGCCCCAGCATTTT,CASSPGQGANQPQHF
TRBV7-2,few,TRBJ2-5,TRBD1,TGTGCCAGCAGCTTGGGGGACAGAGAGTACTTC,CASSLGDREYF
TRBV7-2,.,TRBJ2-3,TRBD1,TGTGCCAGCAGCTTAACAGGGGGCGGCGCAGATACGCAGTATTTT,CASSLTGGGADTQYF
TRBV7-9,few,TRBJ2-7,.,TGTGCCAGCAGCTTAGGCTTGGCGGGCACAATCTCCTACGAGCAGTACTTC,CASSLGLAGTISYEQYF
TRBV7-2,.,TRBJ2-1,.,TGTGCCAGCAGCCGCCCCCCCAATGAGCAGTTCTTC,CASSRPPNEQFF
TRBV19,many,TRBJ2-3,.,TGTGCCAGTAGTCCCCGGTCGTGGAGCACAGATACGCAGTATTTT,CASSPRSWSTDTQYF
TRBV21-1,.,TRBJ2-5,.,TGTGCCACCTTCTCGGGACACCAGACAGAGACCCAGTACTTC,CATFSGHQTETQYF
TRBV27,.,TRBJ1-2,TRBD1,TGTGCCAGCAGTTTTACAGGGGTGGGTTATGGCTACACCTTC,CASSFTGVGYGYTF
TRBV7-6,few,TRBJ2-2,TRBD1,TGTGCCAGCAGCTTAGCAGGGGGCCAAACCACCGGGGAGCTGTTTTTT,CASSLAGGQTTGELFF
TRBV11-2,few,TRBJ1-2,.,TGTGCCAGCAGCTTTAGCGGAGCTAACTATGGCTACACCTTC,CASSFSGANYGYTF
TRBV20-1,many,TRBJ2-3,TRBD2,TGCAGTGCTAGACCTACTACTAGCGGGAGGCTGGCAGATACGCAGTATTTT,CSARPTTSGRLADTQYF
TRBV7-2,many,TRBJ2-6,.,TGTGCCAGCAGCCAGGGGGGTTTAGGTGGGGCCAACGTCCTGACTTTC,CASSQGGLGGANVLTF
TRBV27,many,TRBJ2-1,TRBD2,TGTGCCAGCAGTCCGACTAGCCGAGACAATGAGCAGTTCTTC,CASSPTSRDNEQFF
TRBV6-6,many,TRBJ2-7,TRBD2,TGTGCCAGCAGTTACTACGGGGGGGACGAGCAGTACTTC,CASSYYGGDEQYF
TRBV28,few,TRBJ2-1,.,TGTGCCAGCAGTTTTTGGAGCGGGCTCTCCTACAATGAGCAGTTCTTC,CASSFWSGLSYNEQFF
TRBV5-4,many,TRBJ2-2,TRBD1,TGTGCCAGCAGCCCGACAGGGGGCGTTACCGGGGAGCTGTTTTTT,CASSPTGGVTGELFF
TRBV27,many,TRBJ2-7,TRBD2,TGTGCCAGCAGGCTAGCGGGAGCCTCTGGCTCCTACGAGCAGTACTTC,CASRLAGASGSYEQYF
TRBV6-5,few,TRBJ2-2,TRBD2,TGTGCCAGCAGTTGGTCTCGCGGGAGGGCGGCCGGGGAGCTGTTTTTT,CASSWSRGRAAGELFF
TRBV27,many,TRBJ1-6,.,TGTGCCAGCAGTTTGACGGCAGACAATTCACCCCTCCACTTT,CASSLTADNSPLHF
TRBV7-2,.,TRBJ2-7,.,TGTGCCAGCATCCCCAGGCAGGCATCCTACGAGCAGTACTTC,CASIPRQASYEQYF
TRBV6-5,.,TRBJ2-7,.,TGTGCCAGCAGTCTCCGGGACACGTCCTACGAGCAGTACTTC,CASSLRDTSYEQYF
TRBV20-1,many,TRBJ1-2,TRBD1,TGCAGTGCTAGAGCTTCGGGACAGCACTATGGCTACACCTTC,CSARASGQHYGYTF
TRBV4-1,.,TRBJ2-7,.,TGCGCCAGCAGCCAAGATAATTACTCCTACGAGCAGTACTTC,CASSQDNYSYEQYF
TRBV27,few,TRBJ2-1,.,TGTGCCAGCAGTTTCTGGGTCGCGGGCAGAGCCTACAATGAGCAGTTCTTC,CASSFWVAGRAYNEQFF
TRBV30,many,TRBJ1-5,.,TGTGCCTGGAGTGCCCGGGGCGGGCAGCCCCAGCATTTT,CAWSARGGQPQHF
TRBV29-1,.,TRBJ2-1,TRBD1,TGCAGCGTTGGGGCAGGGGGCGATGAGCAGTTCTTC,CSVGAGGDEQFF
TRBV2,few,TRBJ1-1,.,TGTGCCAGCAGTGTAGCCGGGGAAGACACTGAAGCTTTCTTT,CASSVAGEDTEAFF
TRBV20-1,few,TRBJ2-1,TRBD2,TGCAGTGCTCCCCAGCCGGGGGGGTACAATGAGCAGTTCTTC,CSAPQPGGYNEQFF
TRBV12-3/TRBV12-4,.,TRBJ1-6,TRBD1,TGTGCCAGCAGTATACAGGGGGCCCAATCACCCCTCCACTTT,CASSIQGAQSPLHF
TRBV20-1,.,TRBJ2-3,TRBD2,TGCAGTGTTACGACTAGCGGGAGTATAGATACGCAGTATTTT,CSVTTSGSIDTQYF
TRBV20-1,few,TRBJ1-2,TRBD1,TGCAGTGCTACCGGGACAGTTAACCTTCCTAACTATGGCTACACCTTC,CSATGTVNLPNYGYTF
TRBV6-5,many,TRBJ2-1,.,TGTGCCAGCAGTTTGTTGGGTCAGGGGGGGCGCAATGAGCAGTTCTTC,CASSLLGQGGRNEQFF
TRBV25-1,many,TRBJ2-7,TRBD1,TGTGCCAGCACGGGACAGGCTCCCCTCTACGAGCAGTACTTC,CASTGQAPLYEQYF
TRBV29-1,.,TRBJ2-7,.,TGCAGCGTTGTGCCGGCGGACCGCGGAACTTACGAGCAGTACTTC,CSVVPADRGTYEQYF
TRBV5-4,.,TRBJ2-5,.,TGTGCCAGCAGTCCGATATGGGGTGCAGAGACCCAGTACTTC,CASSPIWGAETQYF
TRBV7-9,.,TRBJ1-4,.,TGTGCCACCCGCGGTCCTGGGGCGGAAAAACTGTTTTTT,CATRGPGAEKLFF
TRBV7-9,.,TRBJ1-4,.,TGTGCCAGCAGCTTTCCCCCGGGAGTCCCTAATGAAAAACTGTTTTTT,CASSFPPGVPNEKLFF
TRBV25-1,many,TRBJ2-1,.,TGTGCCAGCAGTGCTTCAGGGAGTTACAATGAGCAGTTCTTC,CASSASGSYNEQFF
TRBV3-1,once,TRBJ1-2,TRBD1,TGTGCCAGCAGCCAGGACGACAGGGGAGGATATGGCTACACCTTC,CASSQDDRGGYGYTF
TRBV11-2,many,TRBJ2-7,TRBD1,TGTGCCAGCAGCCTAGACAGGGACGAGCAGTACTTC,CASSLDRDEQYF
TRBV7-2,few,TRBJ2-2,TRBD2,TGTGCCAGCAGCTTGCGGGGGGCTAACACCGGGGAGCTGTTTTTT,CASSLRGANTGELFF
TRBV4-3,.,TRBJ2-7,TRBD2,TGCGCCAGCAGCCAAGAGGGAGGCCTAGCGGGAGCCGAGCAGTACTTC,CASSQEGGLAGAEQYF
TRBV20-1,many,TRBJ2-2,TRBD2,TGCAGTGCTAGAGATTGGACTAGCGGGGCCACCGGGGAGCTGTTTTTT,CSARDWTSGATGELFF
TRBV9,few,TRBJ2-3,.,TGTGCCAGCAGCGCTCAAGTAATGAGCACAGATACGCAGTATTTT,CASSAQVMSTDTQYF
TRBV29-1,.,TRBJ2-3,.,TGCAGCGTCGTACAGGGAACAGATACGCAGTATTTT,CSVVQGTDTQYF
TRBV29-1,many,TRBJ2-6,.,TGCAGCGTCGCCGTCCCAGGCTCCGGGGCCAACGTCCTGACTTTC,CSVAVPGSGANVLTF
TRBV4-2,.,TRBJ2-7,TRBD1,TGTGCCAGCAGCCAAGGACAGGGAACCTACGAGCAGTACTTC,CASSQGQGTYEQYF
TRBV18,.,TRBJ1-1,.,TGTGCCAGCTCACCCCCGTTAGGGCAGGGGCACACTGAAGCTTTCTTT,CASSPPLGQGHTEAFF
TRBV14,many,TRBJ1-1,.,TGTGCCAGCAGCCAATCGAGACTCGGGGAAGCTTTCTTT,CASSQSRLGEAFF
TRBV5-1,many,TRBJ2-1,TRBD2,TGCGCCAGCAGGGACCTCAGAGCGGGAGGATCCGATGAGCAGTTCTTC,CASRDLRAGGSDEQFF
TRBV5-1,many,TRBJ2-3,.,TGCGCCAGCAGCTTGGACCCAGGAGCAGATACGCAGTATTTT,CASSLDPGADTQYF
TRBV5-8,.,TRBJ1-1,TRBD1,TGTGCCAGCAGCTCGACAGGGGGGTTGAACACTGAAGCTTTCTTT,CASSSTGGLNTEAFF
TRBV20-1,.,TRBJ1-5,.,TGCAGTGCTACCACAGGGTATGGTCAGCCCCAGCATTTT,CSATTGYGQPQHF
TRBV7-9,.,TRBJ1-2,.,TGTGCCAGCAGCTTAGGGGCCCTCTCCTATGGCAACACCTTC,CASSLGALSYGNTF
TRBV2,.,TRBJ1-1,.,TGTGCCAGCAAATTCGGTTGGACTGAAGCTTTCTTT,CASKFGWTEAFF
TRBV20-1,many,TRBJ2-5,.,TGCAGTGCTAGGGGTGCACAAGAGACCCAGTACTTC,CSARGAQETQYF
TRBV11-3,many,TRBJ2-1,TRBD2,TGTGCCAGCAGCCCCGGGACTAGCGGGAACCTTCGTCTGGATGAGCAGTTCTTC,CASSPGTSGNLRLDEQFF
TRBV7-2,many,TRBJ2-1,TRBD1,TGTGCCAGCAGCCAGGGACAGGGGGCTAATGAGCAGTTCTTC,CASSQGQGANEQFF
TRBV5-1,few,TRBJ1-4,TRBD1,TGCGCCAGCAGCTTATCCGACAGGGGACCACTGTCGTCCTACGAAACTAATGAAAAACTGTTTTTT,CASSLSDRGPLSSYETNEKLFF